The 27 T cell receptor beta chains below all came from one sample that was sequenced in a study of T-cell memory formation after mild COVID-19. TCRdb reanalysed the 5' RACE reads using MiXCR and keeps one entry per CDR3 protein. Of fewer than 650,000 distinct CDR3 sequences in the sample, about 20% were seen once. Material for sequencing was PBMCs or a T cell subset sorted from them (not recorded which). All receptors come from an adult woman who had mild COVID-19 (a few samples of this study predate the infection). Cell type and time point are not known.

The gene calls are TRBV12-3 or TRBV12-4 and TRBJ2-3; either TRBD1 or TRBD2 may fit D (7 bases each). This CDR3 is built from 14 residues. V was shortened by 5 bases and J by 5 bases, with 14 bases between the two germline ends. CDR3 bases: TGTGCCAGCAGTCTCGACAGGGAGGGAGATACGCAGTATTTT. It specifies CASSLDREGDTQYF.

This rearrangement joins TRBV5-1 to TRBJ1-1, with 10 bases lining up with TRBD1. Germline CDR1 and CDR2: SGHRS and YFSETQ. The CDR3 runs 16 residues. V lost 0 bases, J lost 4 bases, and 6 bases stayed unmatched. The DNA of the CDR3 is TGCGCCAGCAGCTTGGGGACAGGGGGTTTGGTCACTGAAGCTTTCTTT. Its translation is CASSLGTGGLVTEAFF.

This clonotype has a handful of counts. The chain is built from TRBV29-1 and TRBJ2-7, with D perhaps TRBD1 (7 bases). Looked up from germline, CDR1 is SQVTM and CDR2 is ANQGSEA. Deletions cut 7 bases from V and 3 bases from J, with 19 bases between. This CDR3 region has 14 residues. Written as DNA, the CDR3 is TGCAGCGCCCGAGGCGGGACAGAAAGCTACGAGCAGTACTTC. The encoded protein is CSARGGTESYEQYF.

The chain employs TRBV7-3 and TRBJ2-5; D is possibly TRBD2 (6 bases). Germline CDR1 is SGHTA and CDR2 is FQGTGA. The CDR3 runs to 15 residues. Trimming took off 4 bases at V and 5 bases at J, with 17 bases between the two ends. This CDR3 is CASSSSGSGSETQYF. The CDR3 DNA follows: TGTGCCAGCAGCTCCTCTGGGAGCGGGTCTGAGACCCAGTACTTC.

This chain links TRBV3-1 with TRBJ1-4, with D hard to call. The V and J ends lost 0 bases and 8 bases respectively, with 13 bases between them. The length of the CDR3 is 15 residues. CDR1 is LGHDT, CDR2 YNNKEL, per germline (reference sequence). The CDR3 reads CASSQEWEGTEKLFF. The CDR3 DNA sequence: TGTGCCAGCAGCCAAGAATGGGAGGGTACCGAAAAACTGTTTTTT.

CDR3 region: CAIPGGNTGELFF. DNA of the CDR3: TGTGCCATCCCGGGGGGGAACACCGGGGAGCTGTTTTTT. This chain connects TRBV7-2 to TRBJ2-2, with 7 bases fitting TRBD2. The V gene's germline CDR1 is SGHTA and CDR2 FQGNSA. V was pared by 10 bases and J by 1 base, with 3 bases of the junction left unmatched. The CDR3 totals 13 residues.

The V call is TRBV2, the J call TRBJ2-7; D is possibly TRBD1 (6 bases). Germline-derived CDR1 and CDR2 are SNHLY and FYNNEI. This CDR3 region has 13 residues. V was shortened by 8 bases and J by 0 bases, with 11 bases between the two germline ends. CDR3 sequence: CASLRDISYEQYF. Written as DNA, the CDR3 is TGTGCCAGCCTCCGGGACATCTCCTACGAGCAGTACTTC.

The genes are TRBV7-9 and TRBJ2-7; D is perhaps TRBD2 (5 bases). The ends were cut back, 4 bases at V and 3 bases at J, with 13 bases in the middle. Germline V gene lookup returns CDR1 SEHNR and CDR2 FQNEAQ (reference sequence). CDR3 length: 14 amino acids. The CDR3 loop reads CASSSRAGLYEQYF. The CDR3, as DNA: TGTGCCAGCAGCTCTCGGGCCGGACTCTACGAGCAGTACTTC.

The genes are TRBV12-3 or TRBV12-4 and TRBJ1-1; D is perhaps TRBD1 (6 bases). V was pared by 7 bases and J by 4 bases, with 13 bases between. The CDR3 has 13 amino acids. The CDR3 loop reads CASKVRGITEAFF. CDR3 in DNA: TGTGCCAGCAAGGTGAGGGGGATCACTGAAGCTTTCTTT.

The chain carries TRBV6-5 and TRBJ1-2, with D maybe TRBD1 (6 bases). Germline V lookup: CDR1 MNHEY, CDR2 SVGAGI. V lost 9 bases and J lost 4, with 18 bases in between. The CDR3 extends over 14 amino acids. DNA for the CDR3: TGTGCCAGTGGGTCCTGGCCAGGGGCCTATGGCTACACCTTC. It codes for CASGSWPGAYGYTF.

This clonotype was seen a handful of times. The DNA of the CDR3 is TGTGCCAGCTCTGGGGGTGCCTTCACCGGGGAGCTGTTTTTT. Translated: CASSGGAFTGELFF. The chain combines TRBV7-3 with TRBJ2-2; D might be TRBD1 or TRBD2, each matching 5 bases. The CDR3 contains 14 residues. V shed 8 bases and J shed 4 bases, with 14 bases lying between them. Germline V gene sequence: CDR1 SGHTA, CDR2 FQGTGA.

V gene TRBV5-1 combines with J gene TRBJ2-5; tentatively, D is TRBD1 (6 bases). V was shortened by 3 bases and J by 4 bases, with 13 bases between the two germline ends. CDR1 and CDR2 from the germline V gene are SGHRS and YFSETQ. The CDR3 is made up of 14 amino acids. CDR3 coding DNA: TGCGCCAGCAGCTCAGGACAGCCCGGAGAGACCCAGTACTTC. Its translation is CASSSGQPGETQYF.

Only a few counts were recorded for this clonotype. V gene TRBV6-6 combines with J gene TRBJ1-2, with TRBD1 as a possible D gene (5 bases). The length of the CDR3 is 12 residues. The V gene lost 11 bases and the J gene lost 6 bases, with 16 bases spanning the gap. The germline V gene has CDR1 MNHNY and CDR2 SVGAGI (reference sequence). CDR3 in amino acids: CAGRGGGDGYTF. DNA for the CDR3: TGTGCCGGCCGCGGGGGTGGGGATGGCTACACCTTC.

This clonotype was seen at least ten times. The chain couples TRBV24-1 to TRBJ1-2; 9 bases are a match to TRBD1. The germline gives CDR1 KGHDR, CDR2 SFDVKD. With V trimmed by 7 bases and J by 13 bases, 12 bases remained unmatched. The CDR3 loop spans 13 amino acids. CDR3 nucleotides: TGTGCCACCAGGGATGGACAGGGGACCGCGGTCACCTTC. This translates into CATRDGQGTAVTF.

This clonotype showed up just once. The chain links TRBV4-2 to TRBJ1-2, with D possibly TRBD1 on 5 matching bases. The CDR3 length is 15 residues. CDR1 and CDR2 from the germline V gene are LGHNA and YNFKEQ. The V end was cut by 2 bases, the J end by 2 bases, with 12 bases between. The CDR3 nucleotides read TGTGCCAGCAGCCAACCGGGACGGACCAACTATGGCTACACCTTC. Its translation is CASSQPGRTNYGYTF.

J is TRBJ1-1 and V is TRBV13; TRBD1 is a possible D gene (6 bases). CDR1 is PRHDT and CDR2 is FYEKMQ in the germline V gene (reference sequence). V was cut by 5 bases and J by 6 bases, with 13 bases left in between. The CDR3 runs to 13 residues. The CDR3 is CASSPWTVPEAFF. The CDR3 bases are TGTGCCAGCAGCCCCTGGACAGTCCCTGAAGCTTTCTTT. The full variable domain, with the rest looked up from reference TRBV13 and TRBJ1-1, is AAGVIQSPRHLIKEKRETATLKCYPIPRHDTVYWYQQGPGQDPQFLISFYEKMQSDKGSIPDRFSAQQFSDYHSELNMSSLELGDSALYFCASSPWTVPEAFFGQGTRLTVV.

There are a few counts of this clonotype. The chain combines TRBV10-3 with TRBJ2-4, with D tentatively TRBD1 or TRBD2 (5 bases each). The CDR3 extends over 15 amino acids. V lost 0 bases and J lost 8, with 14 bases in between. Per germline, CDR1 ENHRY and CDR2 SYGVKD. Here the CDR3 DNA reads TGTGCCATCAGTGAGTCGAATACACTGGGGGACATTCAGTACTTC. As protein: CAISESNTLGDIQYF.

Only a few counts were recorded for this clonotype. This chain links TRBV7-9 with TRBJ2-1, with 8 bases lining up with TRBD1. Germline V gene data show CDR1 as SEHNR and CDR2 as FQNEAQ (reference sequence). V trimming: 5 bases; J trimming: 3 bases; junction bases outside the gene matches: 15. This CDR3 contains 18 residues. CDR3 coding DNA: TGTGCCAGCAGCCAAAGAGGGACAGGCTCGTGGTACTACAATGAGCAGTTCTTC. Protein product: CASSQRGTGSWYYNEQFF.

The chain couples TRBV7-9 to TRBJ1-1; D might be TRBD1 (5 bases). The CDR3 consists of 16 residues. V lost 0 bases and J lost 0, with 11 bases in between. Looked up from germline, CDR1 is SEHNR and CDR2 is FQNEAQ (reference sequence). CDR3 amino acids: CASSLALGHLNTEAFF. Written as DNA, the CDR3 is TGTGCCAGCAGCTTAGCGCTAGGACACTTGAACACTGAAGCTTTCTTT. The complete variable domain, with remaining parts taken from reference TRBV7-9 and TRBJ1-1, reads DTGVSQNPRHKITKRGQNVTFRCDPISEHNRLYWYRQTLGQGPEFLTYFQNEAQLEKSRLLSDRFSAERPKGSFSTLEIQRTEQGDSAMYLCASSLALGHLNTEAFFGQGTRLTVV.

There are many counts of this clonotype. This rearrangement joins TRBV7-9 to TRBJ2-7; unclear D gene. Between the trimmed V and J ends, which lost 5 bases and 7 bases, there was a span of 12 bases. This CDR3 is 12 amino acids long. CDR1 SEHNR and CDR2 FQNEAQ come from the germline V gene (reference sequence). CDR3 loop: CASSTYKEEQYF. The CDR3 DNA follows: TGTGCCAGCAGCACCTACAAAGAAGAGCAGTACTTC. Combining the CDR3 with reference TRBV7-9 and TRBJ2-7 gives the whole variable domain DTGVSQNPRHKITKRGQNVTFRCDPISEHNRLYWYRQTLGQGPEFLTYFQNEAQLEKSRLLSDRFSAERPKGSFSTLEIQRTEQGDSAMYLCASSTYKEEQYFGPGTRLTVT.

This clonotype has only a few counts. At one of its ends the junction is not consistent with the germline gene, which may arise from a read error. CDR3 region: CASSAFGGDESYEQYF. The DNA for the CDR3 is TGTGCCAGCAGCGCATTTGGGGGGGACGAGTCCTACGAACAGTACTTC. The chain combines TRBV11-2 with TRBJ2-7; 7 nucleotides align to TRBD2. Germline V gene lookup returns CDR1 SGHAT and CDR2 FQNNGV. This CDR3 region has 16 residues. The variable domain in full, completed from reference TRBV11-2 and TRBJ2-7, reads EAGVAQSPRYKIIEKRQSVAFWCNPISGHATLYWYQQILGQGPKLLIQFQNNGVVDDSQLPKDRFSAERLKGVDSTLKIQPAKLEDSAVYLCASSAFGGDESYEQYFGPGTRLTVT.

The sample holds a few counts of this clonotype. The chain carries TRBV7-9 and TRBJ1-5; D not certain. The CDR3 runs 14 residues. V was shortened by 1 base and J by 5 bases, with 9 bases between the two germline ends. CDR1 and CDR2 from the germline V gene are SEHNR and FQNEAQ (reference sequence). The CDR3 bases are TGTGCCAGCAGCTTAGAACTGCCGGATCAGCCCCAGCATTTT. This translates into CASSLELPDQPQHF. The full variable domain, in which reference TRBV7-9 and TRBJ1-5 provide the parts outside the CDR3, is DTGVSQNPRHKITKRGQNVTFRCDPISEHNRLYWYRQTLGQGPEFLTYFQNEAQLEKSRLLSDRFSAERPKGSFSTLEIQRTEQGDSAMYLCASSLELPDQPQHFGDGTRLSIL.

A few counts support this clonotype. The chain links TRBV15 to TRBJ2-5, with 8 bases aligning to TRBD1. The CDR3 loop spans 15 amino acids. The V gene's germline CDR1 is LNHNV and CDR2 YYDKDF (reference sequence). Unmatched junction bases numbered 15, after V lost 9 bases and J lost 6 bases. This CDR3 reads CATAPRSGGGKTQYF. CDR3 nucleotide sequence: TGTGCCACGGCTCCGAGGTCAGGGGGCGGAAAGACCCAGTACTTC.

The table lists this clonotype with many counts. The chain recombines TRBV7-2 with TRBJ2-5, with 10 bases lining up with TRBD2. With 0 bases clipped from V and 5 bases from J, the junction kept 6 bases outside the gene matches. The germline V gene has CDR1 SGHTA and CDR2 FQGNSA. CDR3 size: 16 residues. The CDR3 DNA follows: TGTGCCAGCAGCTTAGCCAGCGGGAGGGCCTGGGAGACCCAGTACTTC. Translation gives CASSLASGRAWETQYF.

The rearrangement joins TRBV19 to TRBJ2-7; TRBD2 matches at 7 bases. Germline lookup yields CDR1 LNHDA and CDR2 SQIVND (reference sequence). With V trimmed by 4 bases and J by 5 bases, 5 bases remained unmatched. The length of the CDR3 is 13 residues. CDR3: CASSTQTSHEQYF. The CDR3 nucleotides read TGTGCCAGTAGTACACAGACTAGCCACGAGCAGTACTTC.

This clonotype has only a few counts. The V call is TRBV7-8, the J call TRBJ2-3; D ambiguous. Germline values: CDR1 SGHVS, CDR2 FQNEAQ. CDR3 length: 11 residues. V was pared by 4 bases and J by 8 bases, with 7 bases between. The CDR3 DNA reads as TGTGCCAGCAGCTCGTCTTTTACGCAGTATTTT. Translating it yields CASSSSFTQYF.

As DNA, the CDR3 is TGTGCCAGCAGCCAAGTGAGGTACACTGTCCGCGGCTACACCTTC. It specifies CASSQVRYTVRGYTF. This chain links TRBV3-1 with TRBJ1-2; D unresolved. Germline V gene sequence: CDR1 LGHDT, CDR2 YNNKEL (reference sequence). Trimming pared 1 base from V and 8 bases from J, leaving 17 bases between. The CDR3 extends over 15 amino acids. Together with reference TRBV3-1 and TRBJ1-2, the CDR3 gives the full variable domain: DTAVSQTPKYLVTQMGNDKSIKCEQNLGHDTMYWYKQDSKKFLKIMFSYNNKELIINETVPNRFSPKSPDKAHLNLHINSLELGDSAVYFCASSQVRYTVRGYTFGSGTRLTVV.